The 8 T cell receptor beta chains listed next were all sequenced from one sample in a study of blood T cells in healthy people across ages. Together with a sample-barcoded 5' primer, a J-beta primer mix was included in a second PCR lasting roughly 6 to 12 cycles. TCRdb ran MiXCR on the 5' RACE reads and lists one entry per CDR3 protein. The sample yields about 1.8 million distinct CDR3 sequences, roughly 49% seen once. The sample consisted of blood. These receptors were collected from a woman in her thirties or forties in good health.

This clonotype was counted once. The CDR3 loop is CASSAGGPFYNEQFF. DNA of the CDR3: TGTGCCAGCAGTGCGGGGGGGCCTTTTTACAATGAGCAGTTCTTC. The V call is TRBV6-1, the J call TRBJ2-1; TRBD2 agrees at 8 bases. This CDR3 has 15 amino acids. Germline V gene data show CDR1 as MNHNS and CDR2 as SASEGT. V shed 4 bases and J 4 bases; nucleotides not matched to a gene: 6.

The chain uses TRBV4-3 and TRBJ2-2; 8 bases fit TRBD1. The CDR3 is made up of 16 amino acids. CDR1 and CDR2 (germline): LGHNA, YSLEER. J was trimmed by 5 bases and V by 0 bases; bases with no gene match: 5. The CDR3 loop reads CASSQDPTGDTGELFF. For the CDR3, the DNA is TGCGCCAGCAGCCAAGATCCGACAGGGGATACCGGGGAGCTGTTTTTT.

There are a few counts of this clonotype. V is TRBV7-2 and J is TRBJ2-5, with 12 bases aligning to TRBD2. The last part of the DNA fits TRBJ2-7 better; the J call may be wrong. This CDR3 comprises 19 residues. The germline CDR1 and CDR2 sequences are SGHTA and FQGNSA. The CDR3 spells CASSLLPTSGGTIYYEQYF. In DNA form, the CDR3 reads TGTGCCAGCAGTCTTCTTCCGACTAGCGGGGGAACGATTTACTACGAGCAGTACTTC.

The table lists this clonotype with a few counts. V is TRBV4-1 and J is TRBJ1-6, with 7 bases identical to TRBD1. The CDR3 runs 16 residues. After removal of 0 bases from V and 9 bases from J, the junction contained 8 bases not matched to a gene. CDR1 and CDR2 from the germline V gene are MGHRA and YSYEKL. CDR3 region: CASSQEVDRVVSPLHF. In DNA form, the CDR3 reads TGCGCCAGCAGCCAAGAAGTTGACAGGGTGGTTTCACCCCTCCACTTT.

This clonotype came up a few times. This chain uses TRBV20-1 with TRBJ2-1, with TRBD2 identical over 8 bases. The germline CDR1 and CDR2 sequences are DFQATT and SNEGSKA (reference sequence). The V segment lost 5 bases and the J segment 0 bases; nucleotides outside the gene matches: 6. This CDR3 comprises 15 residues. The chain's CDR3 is CSAPGLGSSYNEQFF. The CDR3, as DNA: TGCAGTGCTCCGGGACTAGGGAGCTCCTACAATGAGCAGTTCTTC.

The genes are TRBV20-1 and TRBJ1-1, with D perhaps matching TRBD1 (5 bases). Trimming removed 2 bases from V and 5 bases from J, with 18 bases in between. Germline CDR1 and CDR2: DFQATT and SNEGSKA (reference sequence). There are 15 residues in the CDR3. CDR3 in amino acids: CSARSYPGGDTEAFF. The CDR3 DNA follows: TGCAGTGCTAGATCCTACCCCGGGGGGGATACTGAAGCTTTCTTT.

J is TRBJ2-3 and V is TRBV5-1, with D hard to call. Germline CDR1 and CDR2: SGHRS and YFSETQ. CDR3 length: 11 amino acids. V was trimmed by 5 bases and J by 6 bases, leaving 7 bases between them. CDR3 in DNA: TGCGCCAGCAGACTTCACGATACGCAGTATTTT. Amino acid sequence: CASRLHDTQYF.

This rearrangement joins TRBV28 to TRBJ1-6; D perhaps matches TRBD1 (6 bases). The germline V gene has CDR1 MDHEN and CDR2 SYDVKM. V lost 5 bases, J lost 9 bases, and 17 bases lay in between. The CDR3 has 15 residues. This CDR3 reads CASSTQTGRGSPLHF. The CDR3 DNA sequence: TGTGCCAGCAGTACCCAGACAGGTCGAGGTTCACCCCTCCACTTT.